These 13 T cell receptor beta chains share one sample of origin, sequenced in a study of CD4 and CD8 cells across lung adenocarcinoma regions. TCRdb redid the calling of the PCR reads with MiXCR, one entry per CDR3 protein. The sample gives under 25,000 distinct CDR3 sequences, roughly 50% of which show up once; roughly 29% is in the top ten. Sample: CD8+ T cells from the center of a lung tumor. The receptors were sampled from a female donor with lung adenocarcinoma. The CD4 and CD8 labels of this study may be unreliable.

The CDR3 nucleotides read TGTGCCAGCAGTTTTTGGGGGCGCGGTGCCCAAAACATTCAGTACTTC. Translated, it gives CASSFWGRGAQNIQYF. The rearrangement links TRBV27 to TRBJ2-5, with D perhaps TRBD1 (6 bases). The DNA matches TRBJ2-4 better at its end, which makes the J call doubtful. Germline V gene lookup returns CDR1 MNHEY and CDR2 SMNVEV (reference sequence). This CDR3 is built from 16 residues.

Here the CDR3 DNA reads TGTGCCTGGAGTGTACTGATAGGAAATTCACCCCTCCACTTT. Its translation: CAWSVLIGNSPLHF. V and J are TRBV30 and TRBJ1-6; D is uncertain. V was pared by 0 bases and J by 7 bases, with 10 bases between. The CDR3 runs 14 residues. Germline lookup yields CDR1 GTSNPN and CDR2 SVGIG (reference sequence).

V and J are TRBV6-4 and TRBJ2-3, with TRBD2 matching over 13 bases. The germline CDR1 and CDR2 sequences are MRHNA and SNTAGT. The junction had 13 bases not matched to a gene; V was cut back by 5 bases and J by 5 bases. This CDR3 has 18 amino acids. CDR3 in amino acids: CASSTRLAGGPHIDTQYF. The CDR3 bases are TGTGCCAGCAGTACCCGACTAGCGGGAGGACCGCACATAGATACGCAGTATTTT.

This clonotype was counted many times. V is TRBV10-2 and J is TRBJ2-1, with 9 bases fitting TRBD2. CDR1 is WSHSY and CDR2 is SAAADI in the germline V gene. J lost 4 bases, V lost 4 bases, and 2 bases had no gene match. This CDR3 is 14 amino acids long. The CDR3 DNA reads as TGCGCCAGCAGTGGTAGCGGGAGATACAATGAGCAGTTCTTC. Its translation: CASSGSGRYNEQFF.

This chain joins TRBV12-3 or TRBV12-4 and TRBJ2-1; a possible D gene is TRBD1 (5 bases). Gene TRBJ2-7 matches the end of the DNA better, so the J call may be wrong. CDR3 length equals 13 residues. For the CDR3, the DNA is TGTGCCACCGCCCAGACGACAGTCTACGAGCAGTACTTC. It translates to CATAQTTVYEQYF.

This clonotype showed up just a few times. V and J are TRBV6-1 and TRBJ2-1; D not certain. Germline-derived CDR1 and CDR2 are MNHNS and SASEGT. V was cut by 0 bases and J by 9 bases, with 12 bases left in between. The CDR3 is made up of 14 amino acids. CDR3 protein: CASSEAWSTGEQFF. CDR3 in DNA: TGTGCCAGCAGTGAAGCGTGGAGCACGGGTGAGCAGTTCTTC.

A remark on this clonotype: A read error may account for a junction end that differs from germline. This chain uses TRBV27 with TRBJ2-3, with D possibly being TRBD2 (5 bases). CDR3 length equals 16 residues. The V gene's germline CDR1 is MNHEY and CDR2 SMNVEV (reference sequence). For the CDR3, the DNA is TGTGCCAGCAGTTTATACGGTGGGAGTGGCACAGATATGCAGTATTTC. Residues: CASSLYGGSGTDMQYF.

The chain is built from TRBV6-1 and TRBJ2-4, with a weak D call TRBD1 (5 bases). The CDR3 totals 14 residues. The V gene's germline CDR1 is MNHNS and CDR2 SASEGT. Between the trimmed V and J ends, which lost 6 bases and 10 bases, there was a span of 19 bases. The CDR3 bases are TGTGCCAGCAGCAAGGGGCACGACCAAGAGATTCAGTACTTC. Amino acids: CASSKGHDQEIQYF.

The rearrangement links TRBV10-3 to TRBJ2-5, with D perhaps given as TRBD1 or TRBD2 (5 bases each). This CDR3 region has 14 residues. Per germline, CDR1 ENHRY and CDR2 SYGVKD. CDR3 amino acids: CAGLGGRDQNTQYF. For the CDR3, the DNA is TGTGCGGGGCTCGGAGGCCGTGACCAAAACACCCAGTACTTC.

This clonotype qualifies as medium-sized. The rearrangement joins TRBV6-5 to TRBJ2-1, with 11 bases aligning to TRBD2. Germline assignment: CDR1 MNHEY and CDR2 SVGAGI. CDR3 length: 15 amino acids. V trimming: 6 bases; J trimming: 6 bases; junction bases outside the gene matches: 7. DNA for the CDR3: TGTGCCAGCAGATTCTCCGGGACTAGCGGCAATGAGCAGTTCTTC. It yields the protein CASRFSGTSGNEQFF.

The chain recombines TRBV6-1 with TRBJ2-6; tentatively, D is TRBD1 (6 bases). CDR3 length: 15 residues. The germline V and J ends were trimmed by 6 bases and 1 base, with 10 bases remaining between them. CDR1 MNHNS and CDR2 SASEGT come from the germline V gene. CDR3 amino acids: CASSIQGSGANVLTF. The DNA of the CDR3 is TGTGCCAGCAGCATACAGGGTTCTGGGGCCAACGTCCTGACTTTC.

This clonotype was seen many times. J is TRBJ2-1 and V is TRBV7-2, with 10 bases matching TRBD2. Trimming removed 7 bases from V and 6 bases from J; junction bases left unmatched: 9. Germline loops: CDR1 SGHTA, CDR2 FQGNSA. The CDR3 length is 15 residues. This CDR3 is CASTQTSGYGNEQFF. The CDR3 DNA is TGTGCCAGCACCCAGACTAGCGGGTACGGCAATGAGCAGTTCTTC.

The rearrangement joins TRBV6-1 to TRBJ2-2; the D call may be TRBD1 or TRBD2 (5 bases each). Germline V gene lookup returns CDR1 MNHNS and CDR2 SASEGT. Deletions cut 6 bases from V and 16 bases from J, with 24 bases between. The length of the CDR3 is 14 residues. In DNA form, the CDR3 reads TGTGCCAGCAGAACGGGTGTTTGCACCGGGACGCAGTTTTTT. It specifies CASRTGVCTGTQFF.